The T cell receptor (beta chain) under discussion was sequenced for a study of OX40 agonist ivuxolimab in advanced cancers. Clones were read by immunoSEQ multiplex PCR, and TCRdb kept only the in-frame ones, dropping some. The sample lists about 96,000 clones, about four fifths occurring once. This CDR3 spans 10 amino acids. From germline, CDR1 is MNHNS and CDR2 SASEGT. Trimming removed 8 bases at V and 7 bases at J, with 7 bases between. J is TRBJ2-3 and V is TRBV6-1; D is ambiguous. This specimen consisted of CD4+ or CD8+ T cells sorted from blood, obtained in a trial of the OX40 agonist ivuxolimab. The receptor was derived from an adult with an advanced solid tumor such as melanoma, head and neck, liver or kidney cancer. CDR3: CASERNTQYF. CDR3 nucleotides: TGTGCCAGCGAGAGAAATACGCAGTATTTT.